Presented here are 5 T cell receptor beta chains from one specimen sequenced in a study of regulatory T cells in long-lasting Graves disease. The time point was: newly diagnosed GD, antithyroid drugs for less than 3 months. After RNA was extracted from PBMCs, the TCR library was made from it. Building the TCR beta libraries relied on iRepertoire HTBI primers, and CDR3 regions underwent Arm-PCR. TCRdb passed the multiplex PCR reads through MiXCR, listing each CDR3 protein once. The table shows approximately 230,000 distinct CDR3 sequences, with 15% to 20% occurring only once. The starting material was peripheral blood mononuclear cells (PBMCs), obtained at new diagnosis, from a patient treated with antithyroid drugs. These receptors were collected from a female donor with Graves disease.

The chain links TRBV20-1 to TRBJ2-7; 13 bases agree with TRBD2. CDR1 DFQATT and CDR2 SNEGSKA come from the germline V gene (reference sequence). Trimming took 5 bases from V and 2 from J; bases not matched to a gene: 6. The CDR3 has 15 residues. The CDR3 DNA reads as TGCAGTGCTCGCGGACTAGCGGGAGAACCCTACGAGCAGTACTTC. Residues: CSARGLAGEPYEQYF.

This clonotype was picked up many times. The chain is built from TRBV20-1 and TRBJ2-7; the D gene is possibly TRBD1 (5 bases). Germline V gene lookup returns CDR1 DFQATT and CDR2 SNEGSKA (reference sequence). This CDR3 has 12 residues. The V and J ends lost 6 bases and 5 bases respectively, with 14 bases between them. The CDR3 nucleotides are TGCAGTGCAGGGGCGGCGGTAGACGAGCAGTACTTC. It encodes CSAGAAVDEQYF.

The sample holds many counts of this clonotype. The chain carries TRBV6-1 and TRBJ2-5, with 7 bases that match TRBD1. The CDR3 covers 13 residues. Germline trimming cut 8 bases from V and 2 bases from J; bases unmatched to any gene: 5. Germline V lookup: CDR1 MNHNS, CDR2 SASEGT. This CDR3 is CASYHRGQETQYF. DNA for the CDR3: TGTGCCAGCTACCACAGGGGACAAGAGACCCAGTACTTC.

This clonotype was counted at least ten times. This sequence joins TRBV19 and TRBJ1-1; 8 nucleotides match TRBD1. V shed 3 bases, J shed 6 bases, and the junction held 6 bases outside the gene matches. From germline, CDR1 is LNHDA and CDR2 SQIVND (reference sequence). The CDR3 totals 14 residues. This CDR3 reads CASSIQGAYSEAFF. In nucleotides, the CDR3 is TGTGCCAGTAGTATTCAGGGGGCTTACTCTGAAGCTTTCTTT. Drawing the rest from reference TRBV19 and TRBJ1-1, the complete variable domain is DGGITQSPKYLFRKEGQNVTLSCEQNLNHDAMYWYRQDPGQGLRLIYYSQIVNDFQKGDIAEGYSVSREKKESFPLTVTSAQKNPTAFYLCASSIQGAYSEAFFGQGTRLTVV.

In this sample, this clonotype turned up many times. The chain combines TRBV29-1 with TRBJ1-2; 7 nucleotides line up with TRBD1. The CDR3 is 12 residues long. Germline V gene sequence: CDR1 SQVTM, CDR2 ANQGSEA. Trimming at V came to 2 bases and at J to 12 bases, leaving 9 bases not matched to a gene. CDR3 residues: CSVERTGRANTF. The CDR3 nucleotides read TGCAGCGTTGAACGGACAGGCCGGGCCAACACCTTC.